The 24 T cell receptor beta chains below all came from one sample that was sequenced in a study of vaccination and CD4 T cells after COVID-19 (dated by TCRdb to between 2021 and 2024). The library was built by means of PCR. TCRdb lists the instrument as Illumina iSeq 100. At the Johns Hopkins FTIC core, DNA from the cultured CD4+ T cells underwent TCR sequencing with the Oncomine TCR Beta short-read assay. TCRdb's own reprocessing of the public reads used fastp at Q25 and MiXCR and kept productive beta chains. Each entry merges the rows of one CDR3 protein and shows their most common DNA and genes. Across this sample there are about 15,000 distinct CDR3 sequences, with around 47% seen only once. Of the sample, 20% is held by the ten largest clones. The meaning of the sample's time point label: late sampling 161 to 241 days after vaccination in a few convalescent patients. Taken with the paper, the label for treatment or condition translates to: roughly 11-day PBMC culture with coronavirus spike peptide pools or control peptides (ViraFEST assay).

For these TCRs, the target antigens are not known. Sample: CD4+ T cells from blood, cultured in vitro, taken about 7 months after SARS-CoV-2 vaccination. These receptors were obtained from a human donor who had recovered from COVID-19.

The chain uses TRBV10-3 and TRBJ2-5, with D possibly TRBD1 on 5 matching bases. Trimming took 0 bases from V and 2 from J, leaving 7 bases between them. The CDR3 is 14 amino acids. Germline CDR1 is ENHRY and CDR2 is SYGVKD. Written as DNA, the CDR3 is TGTGCCATCAGTGAGTCACAGGAACAAGAGACCCAGTACTTC. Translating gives CAISESQEQETQYF.

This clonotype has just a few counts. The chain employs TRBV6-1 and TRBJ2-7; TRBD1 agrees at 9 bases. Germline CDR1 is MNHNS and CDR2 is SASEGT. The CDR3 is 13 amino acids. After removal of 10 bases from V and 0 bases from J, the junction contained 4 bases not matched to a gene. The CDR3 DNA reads TGTGCCACCCGGGACAGGGACTCCTACGAGCAGTACTTC. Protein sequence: CATRDRDSYEQYF.

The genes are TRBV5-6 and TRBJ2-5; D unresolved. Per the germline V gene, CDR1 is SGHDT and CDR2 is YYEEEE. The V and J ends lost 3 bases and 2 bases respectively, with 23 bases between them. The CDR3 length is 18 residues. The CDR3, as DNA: TGTGCCAGCAGCTCTAACATGGGCCTTCGACCACGGCAAGAGACCCAGTACTTC. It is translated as CASSSNMGLRPRQETQYF.

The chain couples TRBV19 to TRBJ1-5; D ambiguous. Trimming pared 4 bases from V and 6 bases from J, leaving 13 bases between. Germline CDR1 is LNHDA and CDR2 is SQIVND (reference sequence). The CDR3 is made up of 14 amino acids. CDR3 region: CASSKWLSTQPQHF. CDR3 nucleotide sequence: TGTGCCAGTAGTAAATGGCTTTCAACTCAGCCCCAGCATTTT.

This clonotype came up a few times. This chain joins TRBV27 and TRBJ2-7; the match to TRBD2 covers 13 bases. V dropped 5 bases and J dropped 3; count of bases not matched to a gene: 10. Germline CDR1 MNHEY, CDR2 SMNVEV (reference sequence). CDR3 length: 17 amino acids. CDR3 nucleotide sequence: TGTGCCAGCAGTGAAACCGGACTAGCGGGAGCCGGCTACGAGCAGTACTTC. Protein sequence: CASSETGLAGAGYEQYF.

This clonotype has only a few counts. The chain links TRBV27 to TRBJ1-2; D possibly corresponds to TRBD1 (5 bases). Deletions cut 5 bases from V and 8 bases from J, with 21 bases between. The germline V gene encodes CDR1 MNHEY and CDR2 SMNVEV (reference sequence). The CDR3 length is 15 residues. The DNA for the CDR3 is TGTGCCAGCAGTGAAGGATGGGGCCAGAGACAAGGCTACACCTTC. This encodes CASSEGWGQRQGYTF.

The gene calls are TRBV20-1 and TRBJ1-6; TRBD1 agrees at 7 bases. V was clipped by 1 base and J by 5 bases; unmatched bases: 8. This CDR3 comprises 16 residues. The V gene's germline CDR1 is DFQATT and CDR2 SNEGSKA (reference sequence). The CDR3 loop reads CSARVETGEDNSPLHF. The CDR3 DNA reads TGCAGTGCTAGAGTCGAAACAGGGGAGGATAATTCACCCCTCCACTTT.

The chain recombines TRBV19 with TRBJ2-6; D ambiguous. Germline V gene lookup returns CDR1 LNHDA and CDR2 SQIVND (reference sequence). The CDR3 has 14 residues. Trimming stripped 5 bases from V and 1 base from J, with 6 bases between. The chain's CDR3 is CASSVGSGANVLTF. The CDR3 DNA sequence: TGTGCCAGTAGTGTTGGGTCTGGGGCCAACGTCCTGACTTTC.

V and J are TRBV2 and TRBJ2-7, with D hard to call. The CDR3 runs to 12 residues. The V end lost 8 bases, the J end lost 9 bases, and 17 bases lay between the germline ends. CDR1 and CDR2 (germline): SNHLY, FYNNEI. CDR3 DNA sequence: TGTGCCAGCCACTACAGTCTGTCAGGGCAGTACTTC. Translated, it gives CASHYSLSGQYF.

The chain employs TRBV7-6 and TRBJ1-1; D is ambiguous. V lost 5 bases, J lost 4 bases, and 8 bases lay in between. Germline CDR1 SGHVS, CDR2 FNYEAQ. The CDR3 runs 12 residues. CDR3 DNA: TGTGCCAGCAGCCCCCGGGGCACTGAAGCTTTCTTT. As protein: CASSPRGTEAFF.

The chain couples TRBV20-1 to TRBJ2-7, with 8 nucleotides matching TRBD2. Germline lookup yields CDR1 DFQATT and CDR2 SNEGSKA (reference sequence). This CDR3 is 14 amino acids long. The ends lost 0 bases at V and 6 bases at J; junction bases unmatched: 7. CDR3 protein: CSARDRTSRTEQYF. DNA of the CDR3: TGCAGTGCTAGAGATCGGACTAGCAGAACCGAGCAGTACTTC.

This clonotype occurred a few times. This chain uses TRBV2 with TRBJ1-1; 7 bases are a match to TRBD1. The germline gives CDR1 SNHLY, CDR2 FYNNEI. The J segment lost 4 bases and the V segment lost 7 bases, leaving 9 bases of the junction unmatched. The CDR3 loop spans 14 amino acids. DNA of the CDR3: TGTGCCAGCACCGTACAGGGGAGGGTCACTGAAGCTTTCTTT. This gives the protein CASTVQGRVTEAFF.

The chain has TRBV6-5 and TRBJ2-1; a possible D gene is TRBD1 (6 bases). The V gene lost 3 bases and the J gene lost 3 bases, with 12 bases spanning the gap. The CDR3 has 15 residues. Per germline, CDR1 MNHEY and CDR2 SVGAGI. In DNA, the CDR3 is TGTGCCAGCAGTTATGGTCGAGGGGGCTACAATGAGCAGTTCTTC. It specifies CASSYGRGGYNEQFF.

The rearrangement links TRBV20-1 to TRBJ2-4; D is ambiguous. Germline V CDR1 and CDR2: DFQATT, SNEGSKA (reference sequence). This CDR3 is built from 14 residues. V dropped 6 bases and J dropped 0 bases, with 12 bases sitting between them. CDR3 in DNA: TGCAGTGCAGGGCCCAACGTAGCCAAAAACATTCAGTACTTC. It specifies CSAGPNVAKNIQYF.

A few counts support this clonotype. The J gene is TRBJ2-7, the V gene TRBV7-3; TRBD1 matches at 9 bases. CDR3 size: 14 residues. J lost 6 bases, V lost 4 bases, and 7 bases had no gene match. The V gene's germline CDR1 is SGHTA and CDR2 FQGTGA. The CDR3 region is CASSSGQGYSEQYF. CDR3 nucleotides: TGTGCCAGCAGCTCGGGACAGGGATATTCCGAGCAGTACTTC. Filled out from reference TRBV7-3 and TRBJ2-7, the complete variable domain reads GAGVSQTPSNKVTEKGKYVELRCDPISGHTALYWYRQSLGQGPEFLIYFQGTGAADDSGLPNDRFFAVRPEGSVSTLKIQRTERGDSAVYLCASSSGQGYSEQYFGPGTRLTVT.

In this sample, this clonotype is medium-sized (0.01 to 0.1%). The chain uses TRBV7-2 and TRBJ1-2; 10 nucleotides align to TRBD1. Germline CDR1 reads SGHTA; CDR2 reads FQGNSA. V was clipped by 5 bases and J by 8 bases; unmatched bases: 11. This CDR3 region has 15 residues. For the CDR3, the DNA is TGTGCCAGCAGCCCGTCCCGGGACAGGGGCTCCGGCTACACCTTC. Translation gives CASSPSRDRGSGYTF.

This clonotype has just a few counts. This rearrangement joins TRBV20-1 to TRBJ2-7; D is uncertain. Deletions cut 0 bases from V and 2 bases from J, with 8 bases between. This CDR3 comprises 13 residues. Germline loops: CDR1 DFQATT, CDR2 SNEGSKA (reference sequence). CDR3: CSARDLEPYEQYF. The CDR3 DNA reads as TGCAGTGCTAGAGATCTGGAGCCCTACGAGCAGTACTTC.

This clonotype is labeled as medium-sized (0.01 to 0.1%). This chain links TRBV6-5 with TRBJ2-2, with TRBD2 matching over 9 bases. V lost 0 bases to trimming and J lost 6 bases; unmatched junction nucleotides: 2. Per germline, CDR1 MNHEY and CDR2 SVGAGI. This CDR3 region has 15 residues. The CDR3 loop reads CASSYSSGRSGELFF. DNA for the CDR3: TGTGCCAGCAGTTACTCGAGCGGGAGGTCCGGGGAGCTGTTTTTT.

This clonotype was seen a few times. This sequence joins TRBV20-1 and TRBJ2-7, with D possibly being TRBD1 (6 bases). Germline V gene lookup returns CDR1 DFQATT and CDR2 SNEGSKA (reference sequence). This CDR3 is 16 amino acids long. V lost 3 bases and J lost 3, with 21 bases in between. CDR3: CSASPADRPYIYEQYF. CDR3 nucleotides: TGCAGTGCTAGCCCCGCGGACAGACCATACATCTACGAGCAGTACTTC.

CDR3 sequence reads: CATSDPQDSEYNEQFF. CDR3 coding DNA: TGTGCCACCAGTGATCCTCAGGACAGTGAATACAATGAGCAGTTCTTC. The J gene is TRBJ2-1, the V gene TRBV24-1; maybe TRBD1 (6 bases). The V and J ends lost 3 bases and 4 bases respectively, with 15 bases between them. CDR1 and CDR2 from the germline V gene are KGHDR and SFDVKD. CDR3 length: 16 residues.

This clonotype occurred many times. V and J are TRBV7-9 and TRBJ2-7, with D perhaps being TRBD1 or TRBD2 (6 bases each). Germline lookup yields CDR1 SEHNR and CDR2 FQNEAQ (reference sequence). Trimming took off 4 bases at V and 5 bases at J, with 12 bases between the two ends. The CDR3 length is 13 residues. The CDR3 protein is CASSSSGGHEQYF. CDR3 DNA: TGTGCCAGCAGCTCCTCCGGGGGCCACGAGCAGTACTTC.

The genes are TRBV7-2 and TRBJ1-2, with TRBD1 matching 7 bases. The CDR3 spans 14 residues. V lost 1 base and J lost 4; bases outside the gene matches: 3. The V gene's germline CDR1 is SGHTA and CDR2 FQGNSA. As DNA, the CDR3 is TGTGCCAGCAGCTTAGAACAGGGGCTCTATGGCTACACCTTC. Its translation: CASSLEQGLYGYTF.

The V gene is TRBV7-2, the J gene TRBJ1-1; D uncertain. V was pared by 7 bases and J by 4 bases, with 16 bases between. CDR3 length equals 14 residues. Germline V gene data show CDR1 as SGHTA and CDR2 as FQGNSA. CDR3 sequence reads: CASILDFSGTEAFF. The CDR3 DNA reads TGTGCCAGCATCCTGGACTTCTCGGGCACTGAAGCTTTCTTT.

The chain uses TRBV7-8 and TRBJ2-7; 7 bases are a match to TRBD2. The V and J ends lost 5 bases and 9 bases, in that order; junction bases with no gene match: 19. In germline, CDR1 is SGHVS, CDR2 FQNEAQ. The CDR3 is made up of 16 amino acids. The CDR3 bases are TGTGCCAGCAGCCAAACGTCTTTTATTCCGGGCGGGAGGCAGTACTTC. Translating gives CASSQTSFIPGGRQYF.